These T cell receptor beta chains were read from a single sample in a study of cytomegalovirus exposure and HLA in healthy donors. TCRdb keeps only in-frame clones here, not all; method: immunoSEQ multiplex PCR. This sample has about 130,000 clones, with approximately 82% found just once. The sample was PBMCs. The receptors originated from a man younger than 30 in good health and CMV-seropositive. Both conserved end residues are part of each CDR3. Each record gives: J gene, D gene, V gene, clone size, CDR3 protein, CDR3 DNA. The D gene is left open where the match is weak. Rows may omit the clone size; those that give it use once, few, many or a size class.

J gene: TRBJ1-2
D gene: TRBD1
V gene: TRBV27
clone size: -
CDR3 protein: CASSSYMTGIRGYTF
CDR3 DNA: TGTGCCAGCAGTTCTTATATGACAGGGATTCGGGGCTACACCTTC

J gene: TRBJ1-4
D gene: TRBD1
V gene: TRBV5-5
clone size: -
CDR3 protein: CASSFGQEKTPATNEKLFF
CDR3 DNA: TGTGCCAGCAGTTTCGGACAGGAAAAAACTCCCGCAACTAATGAAAAACTGTTTTTT

J gene: TRBJ1-5
D gene: TRBD1
V gene: TRBV27
clone size: -
CDR3 protein: CASATGTGYNQPQHF
CDR3 DNA: TGTGCCAGCGCTACCGGGACAGGATACAATCAGCCCCAGCATTTT

J gene: TRBJ1-3
D gene: -
V gene: TRBV30
clone size: -
CDR3 protein: CAWARGNTIYF
CDR3 DNA: TGTGCCTGGGCGAGGGGAAACACCATATATTTT

J gene: TRBJ2-2
D gene: TRBD1
V gene: TRBV5-4
clone size: -
CDR3 protein: CASSTRDRGGTGELFF
CDR3 DNA: TGTGCCAGCAGCACCCGGGACAGGGGGGGCACCGGGGAGCTGTTTTTT

J gene: TRBJ2-7
D gene: -
V gene: TRBV13
clone size: -
CDR3 protein: CASRYGTSYEQYF
CDR3 DNA: TGTGCCAGCAGGTACGGGACATCATACGAGCAGTACTTC

J gene: TRBJ2-2
D gene: -
V gene: TRBV7-3
clone size: few
CDR3 protein: CASSLVPGGQGGELFF
CDR3 DNA: TGTGCCAGCAGCTTAGTCCCCGGGGGGCAGGGCGGGGAGCTGTTTTTT

J gene: TRBJ1-2
D gene: TRBD1
V gene: TRBV5-4
clone size: -
CDR3 protein: CASSPDREAGLWGYTF
CDR3 DNA: TGTGCCAGCAGCCCCGACAGGGAAGCGGGCTTGTGGGGCTACACCTTC

J gene: TRBJ2-7
D gene: -
V gene: TRBV14
clone size: -
CDR3 protein: CASSPTVGEQYF
CDR3 DNA: TGTGCCAGCAGCCCGACAGTTGGCGAGCAGTACTTC

J gene: TRBJ2-7
D gene: -
V gene: TRBV6-6
clone size: -
CDR3 protein: CASSGDSAYEQYF
CDR3 DNA: TGTGCCAGCAGTGGGGACTCCGCCTACGAGCAGTACTTC

J gene: TRBJ2-3
D gene: TRBD2
V gene: TRBV2
clone size: -
CDR3 protein: CASSVSAGVVDTQYF
CDR3 DNA: TGTGCCAGCAGTGTCTCAGCGGGGGTTGTAGATACGCAGTATTTT

J gene: TRBJ2-5
D gene: TRBD2
V gene: TRBV10-3
clone size: -
CDR3 protein: CAISETSGGAETQYF
CDR3 DNA: TGTGCCATCAGTGAGACTAGCGGGGGGGCAGAGACCCAGTACTTC

J gene: TRBJ2-6
D gene: TRBD2
V gene: TRBV5-4
clone size: few
CDR3 protein: CASSLGSGDPISGANVLTF
CDR3 DNA: TGTGCCAGCAGCTTGGGAAGCGGGGACCCCATTTCTGGGGCCAACGTCCTGACTTTC

J gene: TRBJ2-7
D gene: TRBD1
V gene: TRBV2
clone size: -
CDR3 protein: CASRTGQGAFYSYEQYF
CDR3 DNA: TGTGCCAGTCGAACGGGACAGGGGGCCTTTTACTCCTACGAGCAGTACTTC

J gene: TRBJ2-3
D gene: -
V gene: TRBV4-1
clone size: -
CDR3 protein: CASSQEEEISTDTQYF
CDR3 DNA: TGCGCCAGCAGCCAAGAGGAGGAGATAAGCACAGATACGCAGTATTTT

J gene: TRBJ2-7
D gene: -
V gene: TRBV30
clone size: -
CDR3 protein: CAWSPGVNEQYF
CDR3 DNA: TGTGCCTGGAGTCCGGGGGTTAACGAGCAGTACTTC

J gene: TRBJ2-7
D gene: -
V gene: TRBV10-3
clone size: -
CDR3 protein: CAISDGPGKGEQYF
CDR3 DNA: TGTGCCATCAGTGACGGACCGGGAAAGGGCGAGCAGTACTTC

J gene: TRBJ2-5
D gene: TRBD1
V gene: TRBV7-9
clone size: -
CDR3 protein: CASSLGTGDETQYF
CDR3 DNA: TGTGCCAGCAGCCTCGGGACAGGGGACGAGACCCAGTACTTC

J gene: TRBJ2-3
D gene: TRBD1
V gene: TRBV10-3
clone size: -
CDR3 protein: CAISDGIQGNTQYF
CDR3 DNA: TGTGCCATCAGTGACGGAATACAGGGGAATACGCAGTATTTT

J gene: TRBJ2-7
D gene: TRBD1
V gene: TRBV19
clone size: once
CDR3 protein: CASSMGTRGLASEQYF
CDR3 DNA: TGTGCCAGTAGTATGGGTACCAGGGGGCTCGCCTCCGAGCAGTACTTC

J gene: TRBJ2-7
D gene: TRBD1
V gene: TRBV11-2
clone size: -
CDR3 protein: CASSRTLQGEGEQYF
CDR3 DNA: TGTGCCAGCAGCCGAACCCTACAGGGGGAAGGCGAGCAGTACTTC

J gene: TRBJ1-2
D gene: -
V gene: TRBV4-2
clone size: -
CDR3 protein: CASSPGGVGIYGYTF
CDR3 DNA: TGTGCCAGCAGCCCCGGGGGGGTAGGTATCTATGGCTACACCTTC

J gene: TRBJ1-1
D gene: -
V gene: TRBV6-5
clone size: -
CDR3 protein: CASSYSRDNTEAFF
CDR3 DNA: TGTGCCAGCAGTTACTCGCGGGATAACACTGAAGCTTTCTTT

J gene: TRBJ2-2
D gene: TRBD1
V gene: TRBV27
clone size: -
CDR3 protein: CASSLWTGNTGELFF
CDR3 DNA: TGTGCCAGCAGTTTGTGGACAGGGAACACCGGGGAGCTGTTTTTT

J gene: TRBJ2-1
D gene: TRBD2
V gene: TRBV27
clone size: -
CDR3 protein: CASSRTSGGGNEQFF
CDR3 DNA: TGTGCCAGCAGCCGGACTAGCGGGGGGGGGAATGAGCAGTTCTTC

J gene: TRBJ2-1
D gene: -
V gene: TRBV20-1
clone size: -
CDR3 protein: CSAPSYNEQFF
CDR3 DNA: TGCAGTGCCCCTTCGTACAATGAGCAGTTCTTC

J gene: TRBJ1-2
D gene: TRBD1
V gene: TRBV7-9
clone size: few
CDR3 protein: CASSSPGTGVSYTF
CDR3 DNA: TGTGCCAGCAGCTCCCCCGGGACAGGGGTGAGCTACACCTTC

J gene: TRBJ2-7
D gene: -
V gene: TRBV7-9
clone size: -
CDR3 protein: CASSLGGGPEQYF
CDR3 DNA: TGTGCCAGCAGCCTAGGAGGCGGCCCCGAGCAGTACTTC

J gene: TRBJ2-4
D gene: -
V gene: TRBV6-6
clone size: -
CDR3 protein: CASTPTVLVGLDIQYF
CDR3 DNA: TGTGCCAGCACCCCAACAGTCTTGGTGGGGCTGGACATTCAGTACTTC

J gene: TRBJ1-2
D gene: -
V gene: TRBV6-1
clone size: -
CDR3 protein: CASSEGPGKGGYTF
CDR3 DNA: TGTGCCAGCAGTGAAGGCCCGGGGAAGGGTGGCTACACCTTC

J gene: TRBJ2-5
D gene: -
V gene: TRBV7-9
clone size: -
CDR3 protein: CASSLGGEETQYF
CDR3 DNA: TGTGCCAGCAGCTTAGGCGGGGAAGAGACCCAGTACTTC

J gene: TRBJ2-3
D gene: -
V gene: TRBV4-2
clone size: -
CDR3 protein: CASSQAGPTDTQYF
CDR3 DNA: TGTGCCAGCAGCCAGGCGGGGCCCACAGATACGCAGTATTTT

J gene: TRBJ1-4
D gene: TRBD1
V gene: TRBV5-1
clone size: -
CDR3 protein: CASSAQGAGEKLFF
CDR3 DNA: TGCGCCAGCAGCGCCCAGGGGGCGGGCGAAAAACTGTTTTTT

J gene: TRBJ1-1
D gene: -
V gene: TRBV2
clone size: once
CDR3 protein: CASSGGIQGAFF
CDR3 DNA: TGTGCCAGCAGTGGGGGGATACAGGGAGCTTTCTTT

J gene: TRBJ2-5
D gene: -
V gene: TRBV4-1
clone size: -
CDR3 protein: CASSPGPTGETQYF
CDR3 DNA: TGCGCCAGCAGCCCCGGACCTACGGGGGAGACCCAGTACTTC

J gene: TRBJ1-2
D gene: TRBD1
V gene: TRBV30
clone size: few
CDR3 protein: CAWSRQGQRNYGYTF
CDR3 DNA: TGTGCCTGGAGCCGACAGGGACAGAGAAACTATGGCTACACCTTC

J gene: TRBJ1-1
D gene: -
V gene: TRBV29-1
clone size: few
CDR3 protein: CSVEGGAPNTEAFF
CDR3 DNA: TGCAGCGTTGAAGGGGGAGCACCCAACACTGAAGCTTTCTTT

J gene: TRBJ2-7
D gene: TRBD2
V gene: TRBV11-2
clone size: -
CDR3 protein: CASSGYGLAEYEQYF
CDR3 DNA: TGTGCCAGCAGCGGATACGGACTAGCGGAGTACGAGCAGTACTTC

J gene: TRBJ1-1
D gene: TRBD1
V gene: TRBV2
clone size: -
CDR3 protein: CASSEHGTGGGTEAFF
CDR3 DNA: TGTGCCAGCAGTGAACACGGGACAGGGGGGGGCACTGAAGCTTTCTTT

J gene: TRBJ2-3
D gene: TRBD2
V gene: TRBV27
clone size: -
CDR3 protein: CASSPGLAGGWGTDTQYF
CDR3 DNA: TGTGCCAGCAGTCCGGGTCTAGCGGGGGGTTGGGGCACAGATACGCAGTATTTT

J gene: TRBJ2-1
D gene: -
V gene: TRBV9
clone size: -
CDR3 protein: CASSVQGIYNEQFF
CDR3 DNA: TGTGCCAGCAGCGTCCAGGGGATTTACAATGAGCAGTTCTTC

J gene: TRBJ1-2
D gene: -
V gene: TRBV5-1
clone size: -
CDR3 protein: CASSSLQDAAYGYTF
CDR3 DNA: TGCGCCAGCAGCTCTTTACAGGACGCCGCCTATGGCTACACCTTC

J gene: TRBJ2-2
D gene: TRBD2
V gene: TRBV29-1
clone size: -
CDR3 protein: CSVDLAENTGELFF
CDR3 DNA: TGCAGCGTTGATCTAGCGGAAAACACCGGGGAGCTGTTTTTT

J gene: TRBJ2-7
D gene: -
V gene: TRBV27
clone size: -
CDR3 protein: CASSLGQTYEQYF
CDR3 DNA: TGTGCCAGCAGTTTAGGTCAGACCTACGAGCAGTACTTC

J gene: TRBJ2-3
D gene: -
V gene: TRBV7-9
clone size: -
CDR3 protein: CASSLRDSDTQYF
CDR3 DNA: TGTGCCAGCAGCTTACGGGACTCGGATACGCAGTATTTT

J gene: TRBJ2-7
D gene: TRBD2
V gene: TRBV5-1
clone size: -
CDR3 protein: CASSLEAGGPLEQYF
CDR3 DNA: TGCGCCAGCAGCTTGGAGGCGGGGGGACCTCTGGAGCAGTACTTC

J gene: TRBJ1-3
D gene: -
V gene: TRBV28
clone size: -
CDR3 protein: CASSFPGTGNTIYF
CDR3 DNA: TGTGCCAGCAGTTTCCCAGGGACTGGAAACACCATATATTTT

J gene: TRBJ1-1
D gene: -
V gene: TRBV6-1
clone size: -
CDR3 protein: CASEPSRSLNTEAFF
CDR3 DNA: TGTGCCAGCGAGCCTTCCCGGAGCTTGAACACTGAAGCTTTCTTT

J gene: TRBJ2-7
D gene: -
V gene: TRBV5-6
clone size: -
CDR3 protein: CASSLASGRGGREQYF
CDR3 DNA: TGTGCCAGCAGCTTGGCCTCGGGTCGGGGAGGAAGGGAGCAGTACTTC

J gene: TRBJ1-2
D gene: -
V gene: TRBV6-6
clone size: -
CDR3 protein: CASSYMGSDGYTF
CDR3 DNA: TGTGCCAGCAGTTACATGGGGAGTGATGGCTACACCTTC

J gene: TRBJ1-2
D gene: TRBD1
V gene: TRBV11-2
clone size: -
CDR3 protein: CASSPWDRANYGYTF
CDR3 DNA: TGTGCCAGCAGCCCGTGGGACAGGGCTAACTATGGCTACACCTTC

J gene: TRBJ2-7
D gene: -
V gene: TRBV28
clone size: -
CDR3 protein: CASSAASLSYEQYF
CDR3 DNA: TGTGCCAGCAGTGCGGCTAGCTTGTCCTACGAGCAGTACTTC